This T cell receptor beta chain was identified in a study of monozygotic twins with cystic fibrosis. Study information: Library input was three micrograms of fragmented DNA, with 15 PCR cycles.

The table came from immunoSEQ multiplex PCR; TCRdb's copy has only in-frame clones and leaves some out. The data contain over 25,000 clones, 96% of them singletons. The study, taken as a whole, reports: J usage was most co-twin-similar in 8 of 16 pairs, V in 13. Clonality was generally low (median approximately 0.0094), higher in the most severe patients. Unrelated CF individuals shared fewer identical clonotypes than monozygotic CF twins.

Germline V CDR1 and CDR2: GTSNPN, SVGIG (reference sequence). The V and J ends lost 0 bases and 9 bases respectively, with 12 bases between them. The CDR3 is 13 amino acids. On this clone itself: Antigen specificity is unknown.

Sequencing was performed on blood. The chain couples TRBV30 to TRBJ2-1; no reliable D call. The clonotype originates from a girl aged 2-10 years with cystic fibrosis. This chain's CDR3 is CAWSVRRVLEQFF. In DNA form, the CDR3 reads TGTGCCTGGAGTGTACGTCGGGTTCTTGAGCAGTTCTTC.